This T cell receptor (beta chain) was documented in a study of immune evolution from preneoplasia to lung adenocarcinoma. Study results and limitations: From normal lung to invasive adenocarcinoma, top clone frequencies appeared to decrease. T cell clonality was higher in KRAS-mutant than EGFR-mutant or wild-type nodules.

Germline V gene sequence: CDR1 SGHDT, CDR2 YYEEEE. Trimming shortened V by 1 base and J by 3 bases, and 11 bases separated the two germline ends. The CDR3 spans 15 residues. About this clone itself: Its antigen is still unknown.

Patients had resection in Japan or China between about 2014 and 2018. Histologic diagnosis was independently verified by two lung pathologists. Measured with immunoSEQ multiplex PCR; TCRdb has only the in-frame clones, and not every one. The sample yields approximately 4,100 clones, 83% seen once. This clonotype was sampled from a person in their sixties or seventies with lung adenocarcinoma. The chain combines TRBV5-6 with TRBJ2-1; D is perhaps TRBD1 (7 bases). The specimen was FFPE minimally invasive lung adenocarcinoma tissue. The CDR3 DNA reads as TGTGCCAGCAGCTTGTTCAGGGGGGACTACAATGAGCAGTTCTTC. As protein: CASSLFRGDYNEQFF.